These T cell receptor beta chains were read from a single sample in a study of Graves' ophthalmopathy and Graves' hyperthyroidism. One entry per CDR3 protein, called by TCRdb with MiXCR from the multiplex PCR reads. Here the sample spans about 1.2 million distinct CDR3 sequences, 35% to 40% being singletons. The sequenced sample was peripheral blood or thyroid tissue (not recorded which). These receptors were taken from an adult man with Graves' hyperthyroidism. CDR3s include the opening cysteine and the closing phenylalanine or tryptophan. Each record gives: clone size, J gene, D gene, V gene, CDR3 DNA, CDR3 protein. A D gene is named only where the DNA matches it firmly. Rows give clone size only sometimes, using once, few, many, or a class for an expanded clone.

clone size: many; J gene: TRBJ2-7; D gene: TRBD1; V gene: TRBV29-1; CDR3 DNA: TGCAGCGTTGCGGGTCAGGGGGCTTACTACGAGCAGTACTTC; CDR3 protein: CSVAGQGAYYEQYF
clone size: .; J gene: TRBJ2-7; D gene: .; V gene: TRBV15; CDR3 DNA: TGTGCCACCAGCCCTGAATGGGAGACCTACGAGCAGTACTTC; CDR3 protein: CATSPEWETYEQYF
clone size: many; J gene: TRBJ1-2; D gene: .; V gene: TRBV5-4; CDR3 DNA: TGTGCCAGCAGCTTGGGGGGGCTCGCGAATGGCTACACCTTC; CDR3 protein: CASSLGGLANGYTF
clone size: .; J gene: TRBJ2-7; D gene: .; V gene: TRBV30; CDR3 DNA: TGTGCCTGGAGTGTCCCAGGGACCTACGAGCAGTACTTC; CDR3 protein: CAWSVPGTYEQYF
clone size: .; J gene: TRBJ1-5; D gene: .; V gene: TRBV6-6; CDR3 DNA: TGTGCCAGCAGTTACTCGAAGGCAGGCAGTAGCAATCAGCCCCAGCATTTT; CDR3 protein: CASSYSKAGSSNQPQHF
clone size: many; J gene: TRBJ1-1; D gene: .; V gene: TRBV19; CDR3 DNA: TGTGCCAGCGGGGGGGGCAATCGGCGGAACACTGAAGCTTTCTTT; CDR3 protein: CASGGGNRRNTEAFF
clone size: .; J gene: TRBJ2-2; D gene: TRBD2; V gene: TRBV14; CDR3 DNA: TGTGCTAGAGATCCCGGACTAGTTGGCGGGGAGCTGTTTTTT; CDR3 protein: CARDPGLVGGELFF
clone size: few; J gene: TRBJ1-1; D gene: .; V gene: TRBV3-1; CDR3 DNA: TGTGCCAGCAGCCAAGGCCAGTATGATGAAGCTTTCTTT; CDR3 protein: CASSQGQYDEAFF
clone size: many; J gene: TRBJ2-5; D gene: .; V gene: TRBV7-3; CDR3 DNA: TGTGCCAGCAGCCCATCCGCAGAGGAGACCCAGTACTTC; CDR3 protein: CASSPSAEETQYF
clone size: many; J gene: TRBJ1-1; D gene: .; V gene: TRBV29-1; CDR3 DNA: TGCAGCGTGCGCGTCAGGTCGGACACTGAAGCTTTCTTT; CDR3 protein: CSVRVRSDTEAFF
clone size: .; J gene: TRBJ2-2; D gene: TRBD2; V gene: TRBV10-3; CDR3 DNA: TGTGCCAGCAGTGTTCTCGCGGGAGTAGGGGCCGGGGAGCTGTTTTTT; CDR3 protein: CASSVLAGVGAGELFF
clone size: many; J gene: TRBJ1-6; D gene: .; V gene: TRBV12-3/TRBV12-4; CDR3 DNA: TGTGCCAGCACCCTAGGGGCAGGGCCTAATTCACCCCTCCACTTT; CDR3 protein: CASTLGAGPNSPLHF
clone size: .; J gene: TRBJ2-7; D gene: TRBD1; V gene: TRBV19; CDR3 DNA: TGTGCCAGTAGTATCTCTAGGGGGCTGGACAGTTCCTACGAGCAGTACTTC; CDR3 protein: CASSISRGLDSSYEQYF
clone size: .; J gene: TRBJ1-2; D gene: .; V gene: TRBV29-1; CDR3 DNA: TGCAGCAGTCCAGGGGACGGCTATGGCTACACCTTC; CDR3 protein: CSSPGDGYGYTF
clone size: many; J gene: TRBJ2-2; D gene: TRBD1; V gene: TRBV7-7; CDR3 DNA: TGTGCCAGCAGCCCCAGGACAGGTCGTGGCACCGGGGAGCTGTTTTTT; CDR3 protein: CASSPRTGRGTGELFF
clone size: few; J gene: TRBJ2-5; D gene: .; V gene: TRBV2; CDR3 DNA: TGTGCCATCAAGGAGTCCCAGGGGAGAGAGACCCAGTACTTC; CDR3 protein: CAIKESQGRETQYF
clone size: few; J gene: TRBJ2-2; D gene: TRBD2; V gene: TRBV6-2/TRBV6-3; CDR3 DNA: TGTGCCAGCACACGGGGGGCCGGGGAGCTGTTTTTT; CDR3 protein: CASTRGAGELFF
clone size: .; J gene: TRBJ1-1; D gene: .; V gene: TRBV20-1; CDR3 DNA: TGCAGTGCTCCAAAAAGCGGGGTCATGAACACCGAAGCTTTCTTT; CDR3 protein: CSAPKSGVMNTEAFF
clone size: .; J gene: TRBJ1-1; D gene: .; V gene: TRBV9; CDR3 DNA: TGTGCCAGCAGCCCCAGTGGGATAGGGAACACTGAAGCTTTCTTT; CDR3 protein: CASSPSGIGNTEAFF
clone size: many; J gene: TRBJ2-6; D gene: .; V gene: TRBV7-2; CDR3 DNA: TGTGCCAGCAGCTTAGAGGGTAGGGCTGGGGCCAACGTCCTGACTTTC; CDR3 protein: CASSLEGRAGANVLTF
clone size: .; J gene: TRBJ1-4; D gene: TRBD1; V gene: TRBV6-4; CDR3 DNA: TGTGCCAGCAGTTTTCGGGACAGGGAAAAACTGTTTTTT; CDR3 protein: CASSFRDREKLFF
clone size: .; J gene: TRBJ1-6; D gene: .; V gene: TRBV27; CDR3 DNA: TGTGCCAGCAGTTTAACACAGGGTTATTCACCCCTCCACTTT; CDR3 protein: CASSLTQGYSPLHF
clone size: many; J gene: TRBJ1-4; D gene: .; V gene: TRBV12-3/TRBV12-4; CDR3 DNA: TGTGCCAGCAGTTTACCGGGCAGCAGTCTGTTTTTT; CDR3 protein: CASSLPGSSLFF
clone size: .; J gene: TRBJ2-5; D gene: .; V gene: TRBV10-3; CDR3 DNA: TGTGCCAGCAGAGAGAACGGGGAGACCCAGTACTTC; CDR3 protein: CASRENGETQYF
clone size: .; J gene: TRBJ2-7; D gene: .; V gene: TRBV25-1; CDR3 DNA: TGTGCCAGCAGTGGTTGGCTCTCCTACGAGCAGTACTTC; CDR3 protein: CASSGWLSYEQYF
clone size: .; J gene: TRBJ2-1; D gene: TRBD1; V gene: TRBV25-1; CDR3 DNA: TGTGCCACCCGGGACAGGGTCTACAATGAGCAGTTCTTC; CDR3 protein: CATRDRVYNEQFF
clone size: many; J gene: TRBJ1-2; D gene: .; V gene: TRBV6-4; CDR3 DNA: TGTGCCAGCAGTGAACCCGGGGGTGGCTACACCTTC; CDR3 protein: CASSEPGGGYTF
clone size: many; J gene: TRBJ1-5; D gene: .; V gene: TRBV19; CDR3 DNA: TGTGCCAGTAGTATTGGGGCTGGGAATCAGCCCCAGCATTTT; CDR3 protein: CASSIGAGNQPQHF
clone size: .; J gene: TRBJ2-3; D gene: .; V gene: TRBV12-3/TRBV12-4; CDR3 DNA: TGTGCCAGCAGTTTTGCGGGACACAGCACAGATACGCAGTATTTT; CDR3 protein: CASSFAGHSTDTQYF
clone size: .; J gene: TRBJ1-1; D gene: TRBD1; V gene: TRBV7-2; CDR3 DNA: TGTGCCAGCAGTCCGCCGGGACAGATGAGTCGGGACACTGAAGCTTTCTTT; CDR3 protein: CASSPPGQMSRDTEAFF
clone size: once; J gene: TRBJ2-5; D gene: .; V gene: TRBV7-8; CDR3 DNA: TGTGCCGGCAGCTCGGGGGCGGCAGATACGCAGTACTTC; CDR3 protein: CAGSSGAADTQYF
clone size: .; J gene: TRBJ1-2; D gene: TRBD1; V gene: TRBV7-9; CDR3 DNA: TGTGCCAGCAGCGTAGGTGACAGGGGGCTGGATGGCTACACCTTC; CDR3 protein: CASSVGDRGLDGYTF
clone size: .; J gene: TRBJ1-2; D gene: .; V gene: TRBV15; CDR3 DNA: TGTGCCACCAGCAGAGTTGGGGTCGACGGCTACACCTTC; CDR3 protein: CATSRVGVDGYTF
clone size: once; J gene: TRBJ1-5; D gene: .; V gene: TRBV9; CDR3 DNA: TGTGCCAGCAGCGTAGACTCACAGCCCCAGCATTTT; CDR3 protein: CASSVDSQPQHF
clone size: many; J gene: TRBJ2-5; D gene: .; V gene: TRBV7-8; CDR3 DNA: TGTGCCAGCAGCCGGAGCACCCAAGAGACCCAGTACTTC; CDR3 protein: CASSRSTQETQYF
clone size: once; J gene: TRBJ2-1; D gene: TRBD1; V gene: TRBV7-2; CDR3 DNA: TGTGCCAGCAGCTCACAACCAGCGACAGGGCATGAGCAGTTCTTC; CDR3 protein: CASSSQPATGHEQFF
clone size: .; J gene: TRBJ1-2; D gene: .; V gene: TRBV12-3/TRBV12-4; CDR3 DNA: TGTGCCAGCAGTGGGGGCTTCAGGGGCTACACCTTC; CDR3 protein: CASSGGFRGYTF
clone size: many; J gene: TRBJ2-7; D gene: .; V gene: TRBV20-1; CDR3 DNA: TGCAGTGCTTGGACTGGCTACGAGCAGTACTTC; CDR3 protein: CSAWTGYEQYF
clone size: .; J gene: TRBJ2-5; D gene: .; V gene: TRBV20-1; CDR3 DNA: TGCAGTGCCCAGCTAGAAGAGACCCAGTACTTC; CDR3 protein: CSAQLEETQYF
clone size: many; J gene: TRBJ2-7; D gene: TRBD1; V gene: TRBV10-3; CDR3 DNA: TGTGCCATCAGTCAGGAGGACAGGGCCCCCTACGAGCAGTACTTC; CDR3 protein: CAISQEDRAPYEQYF
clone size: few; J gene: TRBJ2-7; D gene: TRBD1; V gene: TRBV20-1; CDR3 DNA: TGCAGTGCTGGAACAGGGGGCTGGTTGCAGTACTTC; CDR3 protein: CSAGTGGWLQYF
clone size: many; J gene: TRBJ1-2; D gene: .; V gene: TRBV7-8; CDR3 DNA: TGTGCCAGCAGCTTAGAGATGGTTGAAGGCTACACCTTC; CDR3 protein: CASSLEMVEGYTF
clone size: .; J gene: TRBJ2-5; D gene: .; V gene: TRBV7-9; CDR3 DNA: TGTGCCACCGGGACCTCCCTTGATGAGCAGTACTTC; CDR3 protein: CATGTSLDEQYF
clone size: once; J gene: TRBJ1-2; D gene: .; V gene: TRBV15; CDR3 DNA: TGTGCCACCAGCAGAGATCGGGGAGCCTATGGCTACACCTTC; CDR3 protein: CATSRDRGAYGYTF
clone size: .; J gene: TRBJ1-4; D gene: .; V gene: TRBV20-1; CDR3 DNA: TGCAGTGCTAAGCGGCCTGGGACCTCAACTAATGAAAAACTGTTTTTT; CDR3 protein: CSAKRPGTSTNEKLFF
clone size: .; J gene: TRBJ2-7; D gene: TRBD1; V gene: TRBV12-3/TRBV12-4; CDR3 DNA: TGTGCCAGCAGTACCAACAGGGGGCCCATCTACGAGCAGTACTTC; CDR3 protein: CASSTNRGPIYEQYF
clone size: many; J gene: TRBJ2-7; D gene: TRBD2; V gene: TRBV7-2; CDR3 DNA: TGTGCCAGCAGCTCCCCTCGGGGGGGAGTCGCGGGTCCCGCCTACGAGCAGTACTTC; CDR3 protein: CASSSPRGGVAGPAYEQYF
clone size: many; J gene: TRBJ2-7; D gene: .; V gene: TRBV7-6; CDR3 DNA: TGTGCCAGCAGCCCAGAGGGACGGAACTCCTACGAGCAGTACTTC; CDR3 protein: CASSPEGRNSYEQYF
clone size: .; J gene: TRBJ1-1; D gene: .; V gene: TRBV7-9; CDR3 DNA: TGTGCCAGCAGCGCCTACAGGGTAGACACTGAAGCTTTCTTT; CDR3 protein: CASSAYRVDTEAFF
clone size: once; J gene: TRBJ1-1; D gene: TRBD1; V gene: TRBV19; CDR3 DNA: TGTGCCAGCGAGGACAGGGTAACTGAAGCTTTCTTT; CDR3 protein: CASEDRVTEAFF